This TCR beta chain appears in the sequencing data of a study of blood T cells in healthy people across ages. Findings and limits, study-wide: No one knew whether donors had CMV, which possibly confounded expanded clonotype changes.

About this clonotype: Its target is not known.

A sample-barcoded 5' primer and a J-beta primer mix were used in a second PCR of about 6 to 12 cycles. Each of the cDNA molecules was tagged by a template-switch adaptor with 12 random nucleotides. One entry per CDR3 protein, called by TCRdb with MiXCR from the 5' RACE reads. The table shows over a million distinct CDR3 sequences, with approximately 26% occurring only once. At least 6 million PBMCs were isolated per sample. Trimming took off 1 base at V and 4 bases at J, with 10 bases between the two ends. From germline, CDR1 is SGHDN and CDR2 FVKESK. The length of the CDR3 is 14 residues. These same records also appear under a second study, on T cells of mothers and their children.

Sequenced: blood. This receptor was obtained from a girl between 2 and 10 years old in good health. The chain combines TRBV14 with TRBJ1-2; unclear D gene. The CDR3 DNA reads TGTGCCAGCAGCCAAGTCAGCAGTCTCTATGGCTACACCTTC. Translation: CASSQVSSLYGYTF.